The 13 T cell receptor beta chains presented below share a single source sample, sequenced in a study of blood T cell repertoires in COVID-19 (TCRdb year 2020). Library method: the immunoSEQ multiplex PCR assay. Not all clones reach the TCRdb copy of this immuneACCESS table, which keeps in-frame sequences only. Checked studies attribute under half of the gap to unresolved V genes and leave the rest unexplained. The sample includes more than 200,000 clones, with 80% to 85% observed a single time. In total, the top ten clones hold under 5% of the sample. Material for sequencing was peripheral blood. The receptor set was obtained from a man aged 55 to 69 with acute or convalescent COVID-19.

The CDR3 DNA reads as TGTGCCAGCATCGACGGTAGCGGGGGGGCTTATGAGCAGTTCTTC. Its translation is CASIDGSGGAYEQFF. The chain is built from TRBV7-2 and TRBJ2-1, with TRBD2 matching over 11 bases. The CDR3 is 15 residues long. V lost 7 bases and J lost 8; bases outside the gene matches: 10. Germline values: CDR1 SGHTA, CDR2 FQGNSA.

This clone was seen a handful of times. The chain carries TRBV7-3 and TRBJ1-1, with 7 positions matching TRBD1. Germline V gives CDR1 SGHTA, CDR2 FQGTGA. With V trimmed by 5 bases and J by 7 bases, 7 bases remained unmatched. This CDR3 is 13 amino acids long. The CDR3 coding sequence is TGTGCCAGCAGCCCGACAGGGACTGATGAAGCTTTCTTT. Its protein is CASSPTGTDEAFF.

The rearrangement links TRBV3-1 (or the pseudogene TRBV3-2) to TRBJ1-3; D call uncertain. Per the germline V gene, CDR1 is LGHDT and CDR2 is YNNKEL (reference sequence). The CDR3 length is 14 residues. Between the trimmed V and J ends, which lost 0 bases and 0 bases, there was a span of 3 bases. The CDR3 is CASSQDRSGNTIYF. CDR3 DNA sequence: TGTGCCAGCAGCCAAGATCGCTCTGGAAACACCATATATTTT.

This sequence joins TRBV9 and TRBJ1-6; no clear D. This CDR3 comprises 15 residues. Looked up from germline, CDR1 is SGDLS and CDR2 is YYNGEE. V was cut by 0 bases and J by 7 bases, with 11 bases left in between. The CDR3 here is CASSVEPGINSPLHF. CDR3 in DNA: TGTGCCAGCAGCGTAGAGCCAGGAATCAATTCACCCCTCCACTTT.

The chain couples TRBV10-3 to TRBJ1-5; TRBD1 matches 8 bases. Germline V gives CDR1 ENHRY, CDR2 SYGVKD. The CDR3 loop spans 15 amino acids. Trimming at V came to 3 bases and at J to 3 bases, leaving 4 bases not matched to a gene. Here the CDR3 DNA reads TGTGCCATCAGTGAAGGACAGGGAAACAATCAGCCCCAGCATTTT. It codes for CAISEGQGNNQPQHF.

This chain joins TRBV27 and TRBJ2-7; D possibly corresponds to TRBD2 (6 bases). V was pared by 4 bases and J by 4 bases, with 11 bases between. The CDR3 covers 13 residues. Germline V gene data show CDR1 as MNHEY and CDR2 as SMNVEV (reference sequence). The CDR3 here is CASSSGRGYEQYF. CDR3 DNA: TGTGCCAGCAGTTCCGGGAGAGGGTACGAGCAGTACTTC.

The J gene is TRBJ1-3, the V gene TRBV1. TRBV1 is a recognized pseudogene. The CDR3 spans 17 residues. In DNA, the CDR3 is TGCACCAGCGGGGGGAGGTTGCATGTGCACTCTGGAAACACCATATATTTT. The encoded protein is CTSGGRLHVHSGNTIYF.

This chain uses TRBV5-4 with TRBJ2-1; TRBD2 matches at 9 bases. In germline, CDR1 is SGHNT, CDR2 YYREEE (reference sequence). V lost 0 bases and J lost 2; bases outside the gene matches: 6. The CDR3 sequence is 17 residues long. The CDR3 DNA reads as TGTGCCAGCAGCTTGGCCTTGACTAGCGGAGCCTACAATGAGCAGTTCTTC. Protein product: CASSLALTSGAYNEQFF.

The chain joins TRBV6-4 to TRBJ2-1; 11 bases match TRBD2. V trimming: 1 base; J trimming: 7 bases; junction bases outside the gene matches: 6. Germline CDR1 and CDR2: MRHNA and SNTAGT. This CDR3 is built from 16 residues. The CDR3 region is CASSDYGTSGVNEQFF. In nucleotides, the CDR3 is TGTGCCAGCAGTGACTATGGGACTAGCGGAGTTAATGAGCAGTTCTTC.

This clone has a handful of counts. V is TRBV2 and J is TRBJ1-4; 7 bases agree with TRBD1. CDR3 length equals 15 residues. Germline V lookup: CDR1 SNHLY, CDR2 FYNNEI. After removal of 6 bases from V and 1 base from J, the junction contained 5 bases not matched to a gene. The CDR3 DNA reads TGTGCCAGCAGCGCACAGGGGATAACTAATGAAAAACTGTTTTTT. It codes for CASSAQGITNEKLFF.

The gene calls are TRBV10-2 and TRBJ2-1; 14 nucleotides align to TRBD2. The J segment lost 6 bases and the V segment lost 4 bases, leaving 17 bases of the junction unmatched. Germline V gene data show CDR1 as WSHSY and CDR2 as SAAADI. The CDR3 has 20 amino acids. CDR3 sequence reads: CASSAGLAGGRGDLRNEQFF. CDR3 nucleotide sequence: TGCGCCAGCAGTGCTGGACTAGCGGGAGGAAGAGGGGATTTACGCAATGAGCAGTTCTTC.

The rearrangement links TRBV30 to TRBJ2-1; TRBD2 might be the D (6 bases). V was cut by 0 bases and J by 7 bases, with 16 bases left in between. CDR1 is GTSNPN and CDR2 is SVGIG in the germline V gene (reference sequence). This CDR3 is built from 15 residues. Written as DNA, the CDR3 is TGTGCCTGGAGTGTACGGGCGGGGCGTGGGAATGAGCAGTTCTTC. It specifies CAWSVRAGRGNEQFF.

This rearrangement joins TRBV30 to TRBJ2-5, with 9 positions matching TRBD2. The germline gives CDR1 GTSNPN, CDR2 SVGIG (reference sequence). The CDR3 contains 12 residues. The J segment lost 5 bases and the V segment lost 2 bases, leaving 0 bases of the junction unmatched. DNA for the CDR3: TGTGCCTGGAGTACTAGCGGGGAGACCCAGTACTTC. It is translated as CAWSTSGETQYF. The full variable domain, rest sourced from reference TRBV30 and TRBJ2-5, is SQTIHQWPATLVQPVGSPLSLECTVEGTSNPNLYWYRQAAGRGLQLLFYSVGIGQISSEVPQNLSASRPQDRQFILSSKKLLLSDSGFYLCAWSTSGETQYFGPGTRLLVL.